This note documents a single TCR beta chain sequence. The method was immunoSEQ multiplex PCR; TCRdb's version includes in-frame clones alone and lacks a portion of them. Of over 50,000 clones detected, 86% appear once; the ten largest clones hold 5.1%. This sample was included in a study of technical replicates of blood from several donors. Germline CDR1 and CDR2: SGHDT and YYEEEE. The V gene end was trimmed by 2 bases and the J gene end by 10 bases; junction bases not matched to a gene: 13. The length of the CDR3 is 16 residues. The rearrangement joins TRBV5-6 to TRBJ2-1; TRBD2 aligns across 9 bases. What was sequenced was PBMCs. The TCR sequence derives from a human donor in good health. Some clones in this sample may be carry-over from other donors' samples. CDR3 protein: CASSFPPTSGFREQFF. The CDR3 DNA sequence: TGTGCCAGCAGCTTTCCCCCGACTAGCGGTTTTCGGGAGCAGTTCTTC.